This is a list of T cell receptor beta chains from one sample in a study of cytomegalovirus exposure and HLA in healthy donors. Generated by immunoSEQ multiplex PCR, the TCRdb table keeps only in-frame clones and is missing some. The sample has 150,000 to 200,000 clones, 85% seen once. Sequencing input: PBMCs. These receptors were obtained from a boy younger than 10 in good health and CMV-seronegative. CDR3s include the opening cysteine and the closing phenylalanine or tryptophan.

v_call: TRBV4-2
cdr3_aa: CASNQKGRRSAGDLYNEQFF

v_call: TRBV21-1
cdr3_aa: CASPMSGGNTEAFF

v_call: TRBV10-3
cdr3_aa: CAISDPGRENSPLHF

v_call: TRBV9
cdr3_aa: CASSPRLAGTYNEQFF

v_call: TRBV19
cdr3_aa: CASSIYSMNTEAFF

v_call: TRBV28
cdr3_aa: CASSPANTGGDTEAFF

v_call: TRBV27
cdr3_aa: CASSWTGGADTQYF

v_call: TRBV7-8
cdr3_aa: CASRPNGVLSYEQYF

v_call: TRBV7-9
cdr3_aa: CASSFMGGEEQYF

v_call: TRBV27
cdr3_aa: CASSGLAGYNEQFF

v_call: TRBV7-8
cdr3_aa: CASNPTGGGYTF

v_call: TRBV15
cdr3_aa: CATSRVRQRQETQYF

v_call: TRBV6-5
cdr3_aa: CASSYSGGNQPQHF

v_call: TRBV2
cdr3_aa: CASGQGGYTF

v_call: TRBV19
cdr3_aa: CASSIDLYSNQPQHF

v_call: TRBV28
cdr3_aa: CASSAGTGLRQYF

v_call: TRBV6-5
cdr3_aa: CASSSGVYRGEKLFF

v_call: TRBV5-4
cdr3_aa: CASSSSQGFTEAFF

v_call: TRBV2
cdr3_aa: CASSWTGSPPHKETQYF

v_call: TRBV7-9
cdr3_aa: CASSRNTPRDRVTYEQYF

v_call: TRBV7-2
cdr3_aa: CASSLRPLALHTDTQYF

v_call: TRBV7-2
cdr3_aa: CASSFGTGNYEQYF

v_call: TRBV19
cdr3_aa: CASSIRDSYNEKLFF

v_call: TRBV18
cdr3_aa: CASSPSTGDNQPQHF

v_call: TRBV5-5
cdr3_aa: CASSSDIAEPQHF

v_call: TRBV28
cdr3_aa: CASSFSRFQETQYF

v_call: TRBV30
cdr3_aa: CAWEGLYPYYGYTF

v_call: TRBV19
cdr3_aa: CASSRDRGGNQPQHF

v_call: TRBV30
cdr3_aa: CAWSRHSGYYNEQFF

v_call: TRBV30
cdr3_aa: CAWAGTGDNEQFF

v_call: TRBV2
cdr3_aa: CAGSPETGDTQYF

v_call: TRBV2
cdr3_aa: CASISSYNEQFF

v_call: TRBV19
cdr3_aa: CASSIADRRWKPQHF

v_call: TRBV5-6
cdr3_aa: CASSLVSGTKNIQYF

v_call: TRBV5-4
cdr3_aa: CASSLEGTREQETQYF

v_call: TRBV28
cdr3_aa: CASSLGQGALMNQPQHF

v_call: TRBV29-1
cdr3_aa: CSVEGAGPDTQYF

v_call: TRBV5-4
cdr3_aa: CASSWGAGSSYEQYF

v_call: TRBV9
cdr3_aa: CASSPGGAGEQFF

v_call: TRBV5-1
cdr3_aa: CASSFTGGNTIYF

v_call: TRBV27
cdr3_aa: CASSPSTGLHRDSSMFGANVLTF

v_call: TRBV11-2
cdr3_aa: CASHGGANAKLFF

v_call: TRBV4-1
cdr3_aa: CASSQEVGDTQYF

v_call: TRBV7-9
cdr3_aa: CASSLEGTFYEQYF

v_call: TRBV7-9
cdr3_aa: CSSSPAEGGGRETQYF

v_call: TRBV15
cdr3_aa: CATSRVWTGDLTQYF